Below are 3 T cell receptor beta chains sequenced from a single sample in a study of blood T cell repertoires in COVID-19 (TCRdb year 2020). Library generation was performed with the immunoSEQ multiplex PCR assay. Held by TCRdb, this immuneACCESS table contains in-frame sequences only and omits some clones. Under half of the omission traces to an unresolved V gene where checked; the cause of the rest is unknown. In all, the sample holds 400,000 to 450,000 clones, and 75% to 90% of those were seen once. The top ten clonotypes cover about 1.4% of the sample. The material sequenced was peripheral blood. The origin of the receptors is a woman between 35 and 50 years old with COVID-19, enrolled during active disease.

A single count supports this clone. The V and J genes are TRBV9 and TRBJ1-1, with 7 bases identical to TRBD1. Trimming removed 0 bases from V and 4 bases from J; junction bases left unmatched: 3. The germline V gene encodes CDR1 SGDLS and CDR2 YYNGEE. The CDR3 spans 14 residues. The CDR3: CASSVGGQVTEAFF. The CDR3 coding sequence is TGTGCCAGCAGCGTAGGCGGACAGGTCACTGAAGCTTTCTTT.

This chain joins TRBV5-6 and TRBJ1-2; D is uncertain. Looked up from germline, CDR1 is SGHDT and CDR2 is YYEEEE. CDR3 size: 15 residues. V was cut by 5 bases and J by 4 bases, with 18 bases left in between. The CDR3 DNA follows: TGTGCCAGCAGTTATTTTGGCGACACGCTCTATGGCTACACCTTC. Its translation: CASSYFGDTLYGYTF.

The CDR3 protein is CASSTTGSESEQYF. The CDR3 bases are TGTGCCAGCAGTACGACAGGGTCTGAAAGCGAGCAGTACTTC. The chain couples TRBV7-2 to TRBJ2-7; 7 bases map to TRBD1. V gave up 6 bases and J gave up 6 bases; unmatched junction bases: 11. This CDR3 has 14 amino acids. Germline lookup yields CDR1 SGHTA and CDR2 FQGNSA.